This record looks at one T cell receptor (beta chain) sequence and its context. Its antigen target is currently unknown. No much larger clone exists at a distance of one base, and base qualities are not known. Reading from cysteine to phenylalanine, the CDR3 counts 15 amino acids. Only CDR3 DNA is held: 45 bases, read in frame from base 1. V is reduced by 4 bases and J by 0 bases, leaving a spacing of 10 bases between them. The germline V gene sets CDR1 to KGHSH and CDR2 to LQKENI. The CDR3 regions of human TCRbeta chains were subjected to immunosequencing. Turning to the authors' computational methods: TCRs in the repertoires were compared against a reference library of SARS-CoV-2-specific TCRs that had been generated with the MIRA antigen-specificity platform. Breadth was defined as the fraction of unique TCRs that were SARS-CoV-2-associated. Depth was defined as the fraction of total T cells that were SARS-CoV-2-associated. Using the MIRA data, each spike-specific TCR was assigned both to the spike region to which the TCR was reactive and to a CD4 or CD8 class. Log10-transformed breadth and depth values were compared by one-way ANOVA with Sidak's multiple comparisons tests. The source is immuneACCESS, and TCRdb retained only in-frame sequences with V and J called. Part of the clones is not carried over; for the studies checked, unresolved V genes explain less than half of this, and the remainder is unexplained. The V and J calls and clone size were taken over from that table, and D and trimming were inferred from the DNA. The sample data list approximately 150,000 clones, and approximately 91% of these were observed just once. The ten biggest clones cover approximately 3.6% of the sample.

The intended sense of this specimen's time point label: about 28 days (+/-7) after the second vaccine dose. AZD1222 recipients whose second dose came at about 4 weeks and those whose second dose came at about 12 weeks were combined into one group, since spike-specific TCR depth and breadth did not differ between the two schedules. Samples from vaccinated people were obtained from the UK trials COV001 and COV002, which included a single-blind randomized controlled phase 2/3 trial of AZD1222 (ChAdOx1 nCoV-19) in healthy adults. For TCRbeta chain sequencing, PBMC samples from trial participants were taken at day 0 and at day 28 after the second dose. The sample originates from a study of T cell responses to AZD1222 COVID-19 vaccine (dated by TCRdb to about 2021). About the study as a whole: TCR sequencing covered more than 230 trial participants: some 210 given two doses of AZD1222 and 26 given two doses of MenACWY control vaccine. Enrollment into the trials was organized by age into subgroups of 18-55, 56-69 and 70-plus years, and those subgroups contained roughly 150, 30 and 60 TCR-sequenced participants, respectively. General study outcomes and caveats: The 56-69-year group was small, and its depth increase did not reach significance, likely because of low power. No day 14 peak-response samples were available, so repertoires were characterized only after the peak T cell response. Vaccine-associated CD4 TCRs spanned the whole spike protein, with dominant responses in regions 160-218 and 743-854. Most participants were white British and females outnumbered males, and the authors suggested that clonal diversity may have been underestimated. After two AZD1222 doses, spike-specific TCR breadth and depth were significantly higher than at day 0 and than in MenACWY recipients. Conclusions about previously exposed vaccinees are limited, since just a handful of AZD1222 recipients were seropositive for SARS-CoV-2 at baseline. Epitopes outside the regions mutated in the B.1.351 and B.1.1.7 variants were reportedly recognized by nearly half of the unique spike-specific TCRs.

Sequencing used peripheral blood, obtained 28 days after the second AZD1222 dose. This chain is built from TRBV18 and TRBJ2-1, with TRBD2 perhaps the D gene, on 5 matching bases. This TCR was sampled from an adult who received the AZD1222 COVID-19 vaccine. The CDR3 corresponds to CASSRSGDSYNEQFF. The base sequence is TGTGCCAGCTCACGTTCCGGGGACTCCTACAATGAGCAGTTCTTC.